The present T cell receptor (beta chain) was sequenced within a study of cytomegalovirus exposure and HLA in healthy donors. With 7 bases clipped from V and 3 bases from J, the junction kept 6 bases outside the gene matches. Germline CDR1 is SGHDT and CDR2 is YYEEEE. The CDR3 runs 14 residues. A note on this clone: The antigen is undetermined.

General study findings and limits: When presence/absence was analysed, sequencing depth was taken to be roughly uniform across donors.

In the PCR, 60 Vbeta and 13 Jbeta primers were used. Sequencing used immunoSEQ multiplex PCR; TCRdb keeps in-frame clones, though not all of them. This table has over 85,000 clones, around 82% appearing once. This receptor was identified in a middle-aged man in good health and CMV-seronegative. Specimen: PBMCs. This rearrangement joins TRBV5-6 to TRBJ2-2; 7 bases map to TRBD2. CDR3 bases: TGTGCCAGCCGGTGGGGGGGGGACACCGGGGAGCTGTTTTTT. Its translation: CASRWGGDTGELFF. The full variable domain, in which reference TRBV5-6 and TRBJ2-2 provide the parts outside the CDR3, is DAGVTQSPTHLIKTRGQQVTLRCSPKSGHDTVSWYQQALGQGPQFIFQYYEEEERQRGNFPDRFSGHQFPNYSSELNVNALLLGDSALYLCASRWGGDTGELFFGEGSRLTVL.